This TCR beta chain was identified in a study of shared clonotypes between healthy human individuals. Turning to the study itself: Each donor had three CD4 naive, three CD4 memory, two CD8 naive and one CD8 memory plate. Study-level results: Only blood was sampled, and tissue TCR repertoires likely differ from blood ones.

The assay ran at deep level. Generated by immunoSEQ multiplex PCR, the TCRdb table keeps only in-frame clones and is missing some. The sample gives approximately 2.5 million clones, 93% of which show up once; about 0.39% is in the top ten. As regards this clone: The antigen is unknown.

V lost 1 base, J lost 2 bases, and 10 bases lay in between. Germline V gives CDR1 SQVTM, CDR2 ANQGSEA. The length of the CDR3 is 14 residues. The sequence derives from a young man in good health. Some clones in this sample may be carry-over from other donors' samples. The rearrangement uses TRBV29-1 and TRBJ2-3; a possible D gene is TRBD2 (5 bases). Sequencing was carried out using naive CD4+ T cells from PBMCs. Regarding subset: CD45RA+ positively selected. CDR3 amino acids: CSVEVAGPTDTQYF. The CDR3 coding sequence is TGCAGCGTTGAAGTGGCGGGCCCCACAGATACGCAGTATTTT.